The clone carrying this T cell receptor beta chain was picked up one time. These data originate in a study of blood T cell repertoires in COVID-19. J was trimmed by 0 bases and V by 3 bases; bases with no gene match: 2. Germline V gives CDR1 SGHTA, CDR2 FQGTGA. CDR3 size: 14 residues. Authors' data handling: Amplification with reference gene primers provided the estimates of nucleated cell counts. The assay was immunoSEQ multiplex PCR, and TCRdb's table has in-frame clones only and misses some. V and J calls and clone size follow that table, whereas D and trimming were derived from the DNA. The sample shows around 100,000 clones, 86% of them seen only once.

The source of this sequence is a man older than 75 with acute or convalescent COVID-19. The sample taken for sequencing was peripheral blood. The chain recombines TRBV7-3 with TRBJ2-7; 7 nucleotides match TRBD1. In DNA, the CDR3 is TGTGCCAGCAGCTTGGACAGGAGCTCCTACGAGCAGTACTTC. It codes for CASSLDRSSYEQYF. The full variable domain, completed using reference TRBV7-3 and TRBJ2-7, is GAGVSQTPSNKVTEKGKYVELRCDPISGHTALYWYRQSLGQGPEFLIYFQGTGAADDSGLPNDRFFAVRPEGSVSTLKIQRTERGDSAVYLCASSLDRSSYEQYFGPGTRLTVT.